The rows below give T cell receptor beta chains drawn from one sample of a study of T cells in Graves' hyperthyroidism and ophthalmopathy. TCRdb itself ran the multiplex PCR reads through MiXCR, one entry per CDR3 protein. This table holds over 450,000 distinct CDR3 sequences, 13% to 15% found once. Specimen: blood. The receptors stem from a woman aged 18-29 years with Graves' hyperthyroidism. CDR3s leave out the opening cysteine and the closing phenylalanine or tryptophan. D genes are given only for firm matches.

V gene	J gene	D gene	CDR3 protein
TRBV28	TRBJ1-2	TRBD1	ATTDREGGYT
TRBV19	TRBJ2-1	TRBD2	ASLPTSGYNEQF
TRBV6-5	TRBJ2-3	-	ASSYGGDLTRADTQY
TRBV4-1	TRBJ1-1	-	ASSQAGGGDTEAF
TRBV19	TRBJ1-5	-	ASSMIERELSNQPQH
TRBV5-1	TRBJ1-5	-	ASRPDGLSNQPQH
TRBV7-2	TRBJ1-5	-	ASRREGRGDQPQH
TRBV6-2/TRBV6-3	TRBJ1-2	-	ASSYDRYSSSVYGYT
TRBV20-1	TRBJ2-3	TRBD2	SARGTSGPSRTQY
TRBV2	TRBJ2-2	-	ASGGRANTGELF
TRBV29-1	TRBJ2-2	TRBD1	SVGRGLAGELF
TRBV20-1	TRBJ2-3	-	SARHVGRDTQY
TRBV9	TRBJ2-1	-	ASSVDGWDSYNEQF
TRBV9	TRBJ2-1	-	ASSVDGNYEQF
TRBV12-3/TRBV12-4	TRBJ2-2	TRBD1	ASRVQGARLGSGTGELF
TRBV6-5	TRBJ2-1	-	ASRPSGSSYNEQF
TRBV10-2	TRBJ1-3	-	ASSEGVSGNTIY
TRBV12-3/TRBV12-4	TRBJ2-7	TRBD1	ASRGGQWSGEQY
TRBV4-2	TRBJ2-3	-	ASSQVQRVSTDTQY
TRBV12-3/TRBV12-4	TRBJ1-1	-	ASSFSQFEAF
TRBV19	TRBJ1-2	-	ATLLPIGGYT
TRBV7-3	TRBJ1-1	-	ASSLKGTPNMEAF
TRBV11-3	TRBJ2-2	TRBD2	ASSLLAGPTGELF
TRBV6-6	TRBJ1-5	-	ASSYSGGAGNQPQH
TRBV30	TRBJ2-5	-	AWSWGRSLQETQY
TRBV28	TRBJ2-2	-	ASSLRDHRWNTGELF
TRBV24-1	TRBJ2-1	-	ATSDSSGRAYNEQF
TRBV19	TRBJ1-2	-	ASSIGQGNYGYT
TRBV13	TRBJ2-1	TRBD2	ASSPYSGRTYNEQF
TRBV20-1	TRBJ1-2	-	SARWAGAYGYT
TRBV29-1	TRBJ1-1	-	SVEDEVPLIF
TRBV10-3	TRBJ1-2	-	AISERIRAKPVYGYT
TRBV20-1	TRBJ2-5	TRBD1	SAPLGQTTQY
TRBV6-5	TRBJ2-7	-	ASSYSPVVEQY
TRBV18	TRBJ2-1	TRBD1	ASSPSPDRSDNEQF
TRBV10-3	TRBJ2-3	-	AITARPYPSTDTQY
TRBV6-1	TRBJ2-7	TRBD2	ASSLAGESYEQY
TRBV6-1	TRBJ1-3	-	ASSLLDPGTPGNTIY
TRBV10-3	TRBJ2-1	TRBD1	AIRDRVTYNEQF
TRBV30	TRBJ1-1	TRBD1	AWSGLSGGTEAF
TRBV7-6	TRBJ2-6	-	ASSLRPGAGANVLT
TRBV19	TRBJ2-7	TRBD2	ASSPPSGGLPYEQY
TRBV5-5	TRBJ1-2	-	ASSLRGTENYGYT
TRBV9	TRBJ1-3	-	TSSVEGVIFSGNTIY
TRBV12-3/TRBV12-4	TRBJ1-2	-	ASSLWAGVGGYT
TRBV30	TRBJ1-4	-	AWSPLRGGTNEKLF
TRBV25-1	TRBJ1-1	TRBD1	ASHTGGTEAF
TRBV5-1	TRBJ2-3	TRBD1	ASSWQGDGGTDTQY
TRBV19	TRBJ2-2	-	ASRVAVIGELF
TRBV6-1	TRBJ2-7	-	ASSEAGARVNSPIFYEQY
TRBV19	TRBJ1-2	-	ASSMEQHNYGYT